Listed here are 29 T cell receptor beta chains from one sample, sequenced in a study of cytomegalovirus exposure and HLA in healthy donors. This PCR relied on a set of 60 Vbeta primers and 13 Jbeta primers. Assay: immunoSEQ multiplex PCR; the TCRdb copy retains only in-frame clones and omits some. This sample has about 200,000 clones, with approximately 82% found just once. Sequencing was carried out using PBMCs. All receptors derive from a man aged 18 to 30 in good health and CMV-seronegative.

As to this clone: An end of the junction does not agree with germline; a read error may underlie this. This chain links TRBV7-9 with TRBJ1-5; D perhaps matches TRBD1 (6 bases). Germline V gives CDR1 SEHNR, CDR2 FQNEAQ (reference sequence). This CDR3 has 17 residues. As DNA, the CDR3 is TGTTCCAGCAGCTTAGTGGGCAACAGGGCTAGCAATCAGCCCCAGCATTTT. Translated, it gives CSSSLVGNRASNQPQHF.

CDR3 coding DNA: TGTGCCAGCGGGGACAGGGAAGGGGATACGCAGTATTTT. This gives the protein CASGDREGDTQYF. The chain has TRBV2 and TRBJ2-3; 9 positions agree with TRBD1. The CDR3 has 13 amino acids. CDR1 is SNHLY, CDR2 FYNNEI, per germline. V gave up 8 bases and J gave up 6 bases; unmatched junction bases: 6.

J is TRBJ1-2 and V is TRBV10-3; 8 bases fit TRBD1. The CDR3 sequence is 13 residues long. Germline assignment: CDR1 ENHRY and CDR2 SYGVKD. Losses at the gene ends were 10 bases for V and 3 bases for J; bases not matched to a gene: 7. CDR3 nucleotides: TGTGCCACCTTGGGACAGGTGCACTATGGCTACACCTTC. This codes for CATLGQVHYGYTF.

V is TRBV28 and J is TRBJ2-3; TRBD1 matches at 8 bases. The CDR3 has 16 amino acids. Trimming at V came to 2 bases and at J to 1 base, leaving 5 bases not matched to a gene. Germline CDR1 and CDR2: MDHEN and SYDVKM. CDR3: CASSLQGASGTDTQYF. For the CDR3, the DNA is TGTGCCAGCAGTTTACAGGGGGCATCGGGCACAGATACGCAGTATTTT.

The chain links TRBV2 to TRBJ2-7, with 8 bases lining up with TRBD2. The CDR3 extends over 17 amino acids. Trimming removed 6 bases from V and 2 bases from J; junction bases left unmatched: 15. The V gene's germline CDR1 is SNHLY and CDR2 FYNNEI. CDR3 nucleotide sequence: TGTGCCAGCAGGGGTATGATGGAGCGGGAGCTCCCCTACGAGCAGTACTTC. This sequence encodes CASRGMMERELPYEQYF.

Only one count was recorded for this clone. The rearrangement uses TRBV19 and TRBJ2-7; TRBD1 agrees at 7 bases. The germline V gene has CDR1 LNHDA and CDR2 SQIVND (reference sequence). Losses at the gene ends were 3 bases for V and 3 bases for J; bases not matched to a gene: 2. The length of the CDR3 is 13 residues. CDR3 loop: CASSIRQGYEQYF. In nucleotides, the CDR3 is TGTGCCAGTAGTATTCGACAGGGCTACGAGCAGTACTTC.

This chain connects TRBV27 to TRBJ1-2, with 8 nucleotides matching TRBD1. Germline V gene sequence: CDR1 MNHEY, CDR2 SMNVEV (reference sequence). The CDR3 totals 15 residues. J gave up 7 bases and V 2 bases, and 9 bases lay outside the gene matches. CDR3: CASSLAGQVGVGYTF. As DNA, the CDR3 is TGTGCCAGCAGTTTAGCGGGACAGGTTGGCGTTGGCTACACCTTC.

V usage is TRBV27 and J usage is TRBJ2-3; D perhaps matches TRBD2 (6 bases). CDR1 and CDR2 from the germline V gene are MNHEY and SMNVEV (reference sequence). This CDR3 region has 13 residues. With 10 bases removed from V and 3 bases from J, the gap between germline ends came to 14 bases. CDR3 amino acids: CATQLEGTDTQYF. The CDR3 DNA reads as TGTGCCACCCAGTTGGAGGGAACAGATACGCAGTATTTT.

The chain recombines TRBV2 with TRBJ2-7, with 7 bases matching TRBD2. This CDR3 region has 15 residues. V lost 10 bases to trimming and J lost 0 bases; unmatched junction nucleotides: 12. Per germline, CDR1 SNHLY and CDR2 FYNNEI. The CDR3 DNA follows: TGTGCCACCACGCCACTAGCGAGGAGCTCCTACGAGCAGTACTTC. This gives the protein CATTPLARSSYEQYF.

The V and J genes are TRBV5-4 and TRBJ2-5; 10 bases are a match to TRBD2. CDR3 length equals 14 residues. V lost 3 bases to trimming and J lost 2 bases; unmatched junction nucleotides: 1. Germline-derived CDR1 and CDR2 are SGHNT and YYREEE (reference sequence). In nucleotides, the CDR3 is TGTGCCAGCAGCTCGGGACTAGCGCAAGAGACCCAGTACTTC. Translating gives CASSSGLAQETQYF.

The gene calls are TRBV19 and TRBJ2-1; 7 nucleotides agree with TRBD1. The trim removed 7 bases at V and 0 bases at J, leaving 15 bases unmatched. Germline CDR1 and CDR2: LNHDA and SQIVND (reference sequence). There are 18 residues in the CDR3. The CDR3 reads CASTFLQGRGISYNEQFF. CDR3 coding DNA: TGTGCCAGTACGTTTCTCCAGGGCAGGGGGATCTCCTACAATGAGCAGTTCTTC.

The chain couples TRBV10-3 to TRBJ2-7; D gene uncertain. Germline V gene lookup returns CDR1 ENHRY and CDR2 SYGVKD. The V end lost 0 bases, the J end lost 5 bases, and 14 bases lay between the germline ends. This CDR3 comprises 15 residues. CDR3 DNA sequence: TGTGCCATCAGTGAGTCGGTGACTCACCCCCACGAGCAGTACTTC. It encodes CAISESVTHPHEQYF.

The rearrangement uses TRBV12-5 and TRBJ1-5; no definite D call. The CDR3 is 14 residues long. From germline, CDR1 is LGHNT and CDR2 FRNRAP. Trimming removed 1 base from V and 3 bases from J, with 7 bases in between. The CDR3 spells CASGLGRINQPQHF. CDR3 sequence (DNA): TGTGCTAGTGGTTTGGGCAGAATCAATCAGCCCCAGCATTTT.

This rearrangement joins TRBV7-3 to TRBJ2-2, with D perhaps TRBD1 (6 bases). With 5 bases removed from V and 4 bases from J, the gap between germline ends came to 17 bases. This CDR3 has 16 residues. The germline gives CDR1 SGHTA, CDR2 FQGTGA. CDR3 amino acids: CASSRGPGTITGELFF. DNA for the CDR3: TGTGCCAGCAGCCGAGGGCCAGGGACAATCACCGGGGAGCTGTTTTTT.

This clone occurred a few times. The chain recombines TRBV6-1 with TRBJ2-7; D is possibly TRBD2 (7 bases). Trimming took off 6 bases at V and 3 bases at J, with 18 bases between the two ends. The CDR3 sequence is 15 residues long. Germline CDR1 MNHNS, CDR2 SASEGT. The CDR3 sequence: CASRLGGGANYEQYF. CDR3 nucleotide sequence: TGTGCCAGCAGGCTAGGTGGGGGGGCAAACTACGAGCAGTACTTC.

The J gene is TRBJ2-7, the V gene TRBV6-5, with TRBD2 identical over 8 bases. Per germline, CDR1 MNHEY and CDR2 SVGAGI. This CDR3 is 16 amino acids long. The V and J ends lost 0 bases and 0 bases, in that order; junction bases with no gene match: 4. The CDR3 here is CASSYSSGGDSYEQYF. CDR3 coding DNA: TGTGCCAGCAGTTACTCGAGCGGGGGCGACTCCTACGAGCAGTACTTC.

The chain joins TRBV7-8 to TRBJ1-1; TRBD1 aligns across 7 bases. Looked up from germline, CDR1 is SGHVS and CDR2 is FQNEAQ. V lost 3 bases to trimming and J lost 4 bases; unmatched junction nucleotides: 5. This CDR3 is built from 14 residues. The CDR3 nucleotides are TGTGCCAGCAGCTTGACAGGGTATACCACTGAAGCTTTCTTT. Translated: CASSLTGYTTEAFF.

The chain is built from TRBV15 and TRBJ1-5; D is uncertain. With 1 base removed from V and 1 base from J, the gap between germline ends came to 5 bases. In germline, CDR1 is LNHNV, CDR2 YYDKDF (reference sequence). The CDR3 is made up of 14 amino acids. CDR3 sequence reads: CATSRAQSNQPQHF. DNA of the CDR3: TGTGCCACCAGCAGAGCACAAAGCAATCAGCCCCAGCATTTT.

The chain links TRBV9 to TRBJ2-4; possibly TRBD2 for D (6 bases). The germline CDR1 and CDR2 sequences are SGDLS and YYNGEE. This CDR3 contains 14 residues. Trimming removed 4 bases from V and 6 bases from J, with 14 bases in between. CDR3 DNA: TGTGCCAGCAGCCGAGACCTAGCGAGAAACATTCAGTACTTC. Translated: CASSRDLARNIQYF.

This chain connects TRBV10-3 to TRBJ2-7, with 7 bases that match TRBD2. Germline loops: CDR1 ENHRY, CDR2 SYGVKD. This CDR3 region has 14 residues. V shed 6 bases, J shed 2 bases, and the junction held 7 bases outside the gene matches. The CDR3 loop reads CAIRGGVPTYEQYF. The CDR3 nucleotides read TGTGCCATCAGGGGGGGGGTTCCGACCTACGAGCAGTACTTC.

The genes are TRBV9 and TRBJ2-2; 9 positions agree with TRBD2. V lost 4 bases, J lost 2 bases, and 6 bases stayed unmatched. The CDR3 loop spans 16 amino acids. The germline gives CDR1 SGDLS, CDR2 YYNGEE. The CDR3 spells CASSNGTSPNTGELFF. The CDR3 DNA sequence: TGTGCCAGCAGCAACGGGACTAGCCCTAACACCGGGGAGCTGTTTTTT. Full variable domain (rest looked up from reference TRBV9 and TRBJ2-2): DSGVTQTPKHLITATGQRVTLRCSPRSGDLSVYWYQQSLDQGLQFLIQYYNGEERAKGNILERFSAQQFPDLHSELNLSSLELGDSALYFCASSNGTSPNTGELFFGEGSRLTVL.

The chain carries TRBV11-2 and TRBJ1-5, with 8 bases matching TRBD1. Germline lookup yields CDR1 SGHAT and CDR2 FQNNGV. The CDR3 extends over 14 amino acids. Trimming cost V 2 bases and J 5 bases; bases outside gene matches: 2. This CDR3 is CASSLQGAYQPQHF. The CDR3 DNA reads as TGTGCCAGCAGCTTACAGGGGGCATATCAGCCCCAGCATTTT.

This chain links TRBV6-5 with TRBJ2-7; D is undetermined. The CDR3 extends over 13 amino acids. Trimming took 0 bases from V and 4 from J, leaving 7 bases between them. The germline V gene has CDR1 MNHEY and CDR2 SVGAGI. The CDR3 sequence: CASSYSNLYEQYF. CDR3 DNA sequence: TGTGCCAGCAGTTACTCGAACTTGTACGAGCAGTACTTC.

The chain links TRBV20-1 to TRBJ2-4; a weak D match, TRBD2 (6 bases). The germline gives CDR1 DFQATT, CDR2 SNEGSKA (reference sequence). This CDR3 has 11 residues. The CDR3 sequence: CGGLAKNIQYF. DNA of the CDR3: TGCGGGGGACTAGCCAAAAACATTCAGTACTTC.

This clone has more than one count but fewer than ten. The J gene is TRBJ2-7, the V gene TRBV29-1; D not resolved. This CDR3 spans 12 amino acids. The ends were cut back, 6 bases at V and 0 bases at J, with 9 bases in the middle. Germline V gene data show CDR1 as SQVTM and CDR2 as ANQGSEA. The CDR3 nucleotides read TGCAGCGTCCGAACATACTCCTACGAGCAGTACTTC. It is translated as CSVRTYSYEQYF.

The chain recombines TRBV30 with TRBJ1-2; D is unresolved. The CDR3 loop spans 11 amino acids. V gave up 7 bases and J gave up 8 bases, with 14 bases separating them. Germline CDR1 GTSNPN, CDR2 SVGIG (reference sequence). The CDR3 DNA reads as TGTGCCTCTTTGTGGGGAGAGGGCTACACCTTC. Encoded protein: CASLWGEGYTF. Drawing the rest from reference TRBV30 and TRBJ1-2, the complete variable domain is SQTIHQWPATLVQPVGSPLSLECTVEGTSNPNLYWYRQAAGRGLQLLFYSVGIGQISSEVPQNLSASRPQDRQFILSSKKLLLSDSGFYLCASLWGEGYTFGSGTRLTVV.

This clone was found a few times. This rearrangement joins TRBV5-1 to TRBJ1-1, with 9 bases fitting TRBD1. Germline V lookup: CDR1 SGHRS, CDR2 YFSETQ. J gave up 1 base and V 4 bases, and 5 bases lay outside the gene matches. This CDR3 spans 15 amino acids. This CDR3 reads CASSRTGQGNTEAFF. DNA for the CDR3: TGCGCCAGCAGCAGGACGGGACAGGGGAACACTGAAGCTTTCTTT.

This sequence joins TRBV19 and TRBJ2-1; 8 positions match TRBD2. From germline, CDR1 is LNHDA and CDR2 SQIVND (reference sequence). This CDR3 is built from 14 residues. Unmatched junction bases numbered 8, after V lost 5 bases and J lost 8 bases. The CDR3 sequence is CASSVGLGLDEQFF. The CDR3 DNA reads as TGTGCCAGTAGTGTGGGACTAGGTTTAGATGAGCAGTTCTTC.

This chain joins TRBV12-5 and TRBJ2-2; D not certain. The CDR3 is 12 amino acids. The germline V gene has CDR1 LGHNT and CDR2 FRNRAP. V dropped 5 bases and J dropped 6 bases, with 7 bases sitting between them. The CDR3, as DNA: TGTGCTAGTGGTCCACAGTCCGGGGAGCTGTTTTTT. Translated, it gives CASGPQSGELFF. The variable domain in full, completed from reference TRBV12-5 and TRBJ2-2, reads DARVTQTPRHKVTEMGQEVTMRCQPILGHNTVFWYRQTMMQGLELLAYFRNRAPLDDSGMPKDRFSAEMPDATLATLKIQPSEPRDSAVYFCASGPQSGELFFGEGSRLTVL.